The next 31 T cell receptor beta chains were all read from a single sample in a study of blood T cell repertoires in COVID-19. Only in-frame clones appear in the TCRdb table, and some are missing; sequencing was by immunoSEQ multiplex PCR. The table has about 220,000 clones, roughly 80% seen once. Specimen: peripheral blood. The receptors here all came from a woman aged 60-75 years with acute or convalescent COVID-19.

The chain couples TRBV29-1 to TRBJ2-2; perhaps TRBD1 as D (6 bases). Germline lookup yields CDR1 SQVTM and CDR2 ANQGSEA. Trimming cost V 6 bases and J 3 bases, with 14 bases left between them. The CDR3 covers 14 residues. The CDR3 loop reads CSVYGTPYTGELFF. CDR3 sequence (DNA): TGCAGCGTCTACGGGACACCATACACCGGGGAGCTGTTTTTT.

J is TRBJ1-2 and V is TRBV7-3, with 9 bases matching TRBD1. Germline-derived CDR1 and CDR2 are SGHTA and FQGTGA. The trim removed 10 bases at V and 5 bases at J, leaving 17 bases unmatched. CDR3 length equals 16 residues. The CDR3 reads CANGNTGTGRTYGYTF. The CDR3 DNA is TGTGCCAACGGGAATACCGGGACAGGGAGGACTTATGGCTACACCTTC.

The chain employs TRBV30 and TRBJ1-5, with D possibly matching TRBD1 (6 bases). V was cut by 1 base and J by 4 bases, with 8 bases left in between. The CDR3 consists of 13 residues. Germline V CDR1 and CDR2: GTSNPN, SVGIG (reference sequence). CDR3 residues: CAWSGQENQPQHF. DNA for the CDR3: TGTGCCTGGAGTGGACAGGAGAATCAGCCCCAGCATTTT. Supplemented by reference TRBV30 and TRBJ1-5, the full variable domain reads SQTIHQWPATLVQPVGSPLSLECTVEGTSNPNLYWYRQAAGRGLQLLFYSVGIGQISSEVPQNLSASRPQDRQFILSSKKLLLSDSGFYLCAWSGQENQPQHFGDGTRLSIL.

This clone appeared once. This chain joins TRBV24-1 and TRBJ2-3, with a tentative D call TRBD1 (5 bases). V lost 4 bases, J lost 4 bases, and 17 bases lay in between. CDR3 length: 16 residues. From germline, CDR1 is KGHDR and CDR2 SFDVKD. CDR3: CATSDRVRVGADTQYF. The CDR3 DNA is TGTGCCACCAGTGACAGGGTCAGGGTAGGGGCAGATACGCAGTATTTT.

This chain joins TRBV2 and TRBJ2-7; D unresolved. Germline CDR1 reads SNHLY; CDR2 reads FYNNEI. V gave up 10 bases and J gave up 2 bases, with 18 bases separating them. The CDR3 contains 14 residues. The CDR3 here is CATIILGETYEQYF. CDR3 DNA sequence: TGTGCCACCATAATCCTCGGTGAGACCTACGAGCAGTACTTC.

V gene TRBV6-7 combines with J gene TRBJ2-1, with TRBD2 matching 11 bases. TRBV6-7 is flagged as an ORF with uncertain function. V was clipped by 7 bases and J by 9 bases; unmatched bases: 14. The CDR3 has 16 residues. For the CDR3, the DNA is TGTGCCAGCATCTCAGACCCTAGCGGGGGGAAAGGTGAGCAGTTCTTC. This translates into CASISDPSGGKGEQFF.

The rearrangement joins TRBV3-1 (or the pseudogene TRBV3-2) to TRBJ2-3; D gene unclear. The CDR3 covers 13 residues. Germline V lookup: CDR1 LGHDT, CDR2 YNNKEL (reference sequence). The V gene lost 0 bases and the J gene lost 4 bases, with 5 bases spanning the gap. CDR3 bases: TGTGCCAGCAGCCAAGACGTTTCAGATACGCAGTATTTT. Encoded protein: CASSQDVSDTQYF.

The chain is built from TRBV5-4 and TRBJ1-6, with TRBD1 identical over 7 bases. The CDR3 consists of 15 residues. CDR1 SGHNT and CDR2 YYREEE come from the germline V gene (reference sequence). V dropped 2 bases and J dropped 9; count of bases not matched to a gene: 8. CDR3 nucleotides: TGTGCCAGCAGCTTAACGGGACAGAGAGGTTCACCCCTCCACTTT. Translated: CASSLTGQRGSPLHF. Full variable domain (missing parts from reference TRBV5-4 and TRBJ1-6): ETGVTQSPTHLIKTRGQQVTLRCSSQSGHNTVSWYQQALGQGPQFIFQYYREEENGRGNFPPRFSGLQFPNYSSELNVNALELDDSALYLCASSLTGQRGSPLHFGNGTRLTVT.

The chain recombines TRBV3-1 (or the pseudogene TRBV3-2) with TRBJ1-2; D is ambiguous. The CDR3 has 15 amino acids. V was trimmed by 4 bases and J by 1 base, leaving 13 bases between them. Germline-derived CDR1 and CDR2 are LGHDT and YNNKEL (reference sequence). As DNA, the CDR3 is TGTGCCAGCAGCCCTGCAGGTGGGCGTAACTATGGCTACACCTTC. It is translated as CASSPAGGRNYGYTF.

This chain links TRBV30 with TRBJ2-7; D is possibly TRBD1 (6 bases). The CDR3 extends over 11 amino acids. The V end was cut by 2 bases, the J end by 7 bases, with 9 bases between. Germline CDR1 reads GTSNPN; CDR2 reads SVGIG (reference sequence). The CDR3 protein is CAWSRGQEQYF. The CDR3 coding sequence is TGTGCCTGGAGTCGAGGACAGGAGCAGTACTTC.

This clone has a single count. V usage is TRBV6-1 and J usage is TRBJ1-1; D perhaps matches TRBD1 (6 bases). Germline V gene data show CDR1 as MNHNS and CDR2 as SASEGT. The CDR3 totals 13 residues. V lost 0 bases to trimming and J lost 12 bases, with 14 bases between them. The CDR3: CASSEAGAGWSFF. The CDR3 bases are TGTGCCAGCAGTGAAGCGGGGGCAGGATGGTCTTTCTTT.

The genes are TRBV28 and TRBJ1-6; D uncertain. There are 12 residues in the CDR3. CDR1 is MDHEN, CDR2 SYDVKM, per germline. V lost 3 bases to trimming and J lost 7 bases, with 4 bases between them. In DNA form, the CDR3 reads TGTGCCAGCAGTTTTTTAAATTCACCCCTCCACTTT. Protein product: CASSFLNSPLHF.

The chain joins TRBV11-2 to TRBJ2-1; D is possibly TRBD2 (6 bases). The CDR3 consists of 17 residues. Looked up from germline, CDR1 is SGHAT and CDR2 is FQNNGV. Trimming left V 5 bases short and J 1 base short, with 18 bases between. This chain's CDR3 is CASSLIGPGGSYNEQFF. The DNA of the CDR3 is TGTGCCAGCAGCCTAATTGGGCCCGGGGGATCCTACAATGAGCAGTTCTTC.

The chain links TRBV27 to TRBJ1-2; maybe TRBD1 (5 bases). Germline CDR1 and CDR2: MNHEY and SMNVEV (reference sequence). Trimming left V 8 bases short and J 7 bases short, with 17 bases between. The CDR3 sequence is 13 residues long. CDR3 in DNA: TGTGCCAGCGGCTTAGCAGGGATCTCTGGCTACACCTTC. Translating it yields CASGLAGISGYTF.

The genes are TRBV7-2 and TRBJ1-1, with D perhaps TRBD1 (5 bases). Deletions cut 5 bases from V and 11 bases from J, with 18 bases between. In germline, CDR1 is SGHTA, CDR2 FQGNSA. The CDR3 length is 13 residues. The DNA of the CDR3 is TGTGCCAGCAGCCCAGCGGGACTTGCAGGTGCTTTCTTT. Its protein product is CASSPAGLAGAFF.

The rearrangement links TRBV11-3 to TRBJ1-2; 8 positions match TRBD1. The CDR3 is made up of 17 amino acids. Looked up from germline, CDR1 is SGHNT and CDR2 is YENEEA. V trimming: 6 bases; J trimming: 4 bases; junction bases outside the gene matches: 16. Here the CDR3 DNA reads TGTGCCAGCAGTCGCGTCCGGGACAGGTCCTCCCTCTATGGCTACACCTTC. Translating gives CASSRVRDRSSLYGYTF.

The V call is TRBV12-3 or TRBV12-4, the J call TRBJ2-5, with a weak D call TRBD1 (6 bases). V was trimmed by 6 bases and J by 5 bases, leaving 10 bases between them. This CDR3 is 12 amino acids long. For the CDR3, the DNA is TGTGCCAGCAGGAACAGGGTTGAGACCCAGTACTTC. Protein product: CASRNRVETQYF.

The gene calls are TRBV19 and TRBJ1-5, with D perhaps matching TRBD1 (6 bases). This CDR3 is 14 amino acids long. Trimming took 3 bases from V and 6 from J, leaving 12 bases between them. Per germline, CDR1 LNHDA and CDR2 SQIVND (reference sequence). The CDR3 protein is CASSIGGGGQPQHF. CDR3 in DNA: TGTGCCAGTAGTATCGGGGGCGGGGGTCAGCCCCAGCATTTT.

The chain combines TRBV24-1 with TRBJ1-1; D is possibly TRBD1 (5 bases). V lost 6 bases, J lost 2 bases, and 9 bases lay in between. CDR3 length equals 13 residues. Per the germline V gene, CDR1 is KGHDR and CDR2 is SFDVKD. The CDR3 sequence: CATSSDSNTEAFF. The CDR3 bases are TGTGCCACCAGTTCCGACAGTAACACTGAAGCTTTCTTT.

This rearrangement joins TRBV5-4 to TRBJ1-1; no firm D call. The CDR3 spans 14 residues. Germline V gene sequence: CDR1 SGHNT, CDR2 YYREEE (reference sequence). Deletions cut 4 bases from V and 1 base from J, with 11 bases between. CDR3 DNA sequence: TGTGCCAGCAGCGGAATTCAGGCGAACACTGAAGCTTTCTTT. Protein: CASSGIQANTEAFF.

The chain couples TRBV5-1 to TRBJ2-2, with TRBD2 matching over 8 bases. CDR1 is SGHRS and CDR2 is YFSETQ in the germline V gene. The V gene end was trimmed by 1 base and the J gene end by 3 bases; junction bases not matched to a gene: 5. This CDR3 is built from 16 residues. The CDR3 region has the DNA TGCGCCAGCAGCTTGTCGGGACTAGGGGACACCGGGGAGCTGTTTTTT. As protein: CASSLSGLGDTGELFF.

The chain is built from TRBV14 and TRBJ2-3, with D perhaps matching TRBD1 (7 bases). Trimming took 1 base from V and 4 from J, leaving 18 bases between them. Germline assignment: CDR1 SGHDN and CDR2 FVKESK. This CDR3 has 17 residues. Here the CDR3 reads CASSQVEGLQGADTQYF. In nucleotides, the CDR3 is TGTGCCAGCAGCCAAGTGGAGGGCCTCCAGGGGGCAGATACGCAGTATTTT.

The rearrangement joins TRBV6-5 to TRBJ1-1, with D maybe TRBD1 (6 bases). CDR3 length equals 15 residues. Trimming left V 9 bases short and J 1 base short, with 18 bases between. Germline V CDR1 and CDR2: MNHEY, SVGAGI. The DNA for the CDR3 is TGTGCCAGTCGGATAACAGGGACGAGGAACACTGAAGCTTTCTTT. This gives the protein CASRITGTRNTEAFF.

The chain uses TRBV5-1 and TRBJ2-7; no reliable D call. The V gene's germline CDR1 is SGHRS and CDR2 YFSETQ. Trimming took 0 bases from V and 6 from J, leaving 10 bases between them. The CDR3 has 13 amino acids. CDR3 sequence (DNA): TGCGCCAGCAGCTTGGCAGTTGGGCGCGAGCAGTACTTC. As protein: CASSLAVGREQYF.

The rearrangement joins TRBV6-6 to TRBJ1-4; TRBD1 matches 7 bases. Germline V gene sequence: CDR1 MNHNY, CDR2 SVGAGI (reference sequence). This CDR3 is built from 16 residues. Unmatched junction bases numbered 13, after V lost 5 bases and J lost 7 bases. The CDR3 nucleotides are TGTGCCAGCAGTCTCAATCCGGGACAGCGTCGTGAAAAACTGTTTTTT. It yields the protein CASSLNPGQRREKLFF.

Remarks on this clone: Other nucleotide sequences in the sample specify the same CDR3. The CDR3 spells CASSQGLAGYEQYF. The CDR3 DNA reads TGTGCCAGCAGCCAGGGACTAGCGGGCTACGAGCAGTACTTC. The chain couples TRBV3-1 (or the pseudogene TRBV3-2) to TRBJ2-7, with 12 bases that match TRBD2. J lost 3 bases, V lost 3 bases, and 0 bases had no gene match. The CDR3 is 14 residues long. Germline V gene lookup returns CDR1 LGHDT and CDR2 YNNKEL (reference sequence).

V is TRBV12-3 or TRBV12-4 and J is TRBJ1-5; the match to TRBD1 covers 8 bases. V gave up 7 bases and J gave up 6 bases; unmatched junction bases: 5. The CDR3 runs to 13 residues. CDR3 residues: CASMTGAGQPQHF. DNA of the CDR3: TGTGCCAGCATGACAGGGGCAGGTCAGCCCCAGCATTTT.

The chain is built from TRBV28 and TRBJ1-1, with D maybe TRBD1 (6 bases). The CDR3 totals 17 residues. Germline CDR1 is MDHEN and CDR2 is SYDVKM. With 3 bases removed from V and 4 bases from J, the gap between germline ends came to 21 bases. CDR3 residues: CASSLPLGEGGTTEAFF. The CDR3 DNA is TGTGCCAGCAGTTTGCCGCTCGGGGAGGGGGGAACCACTGAAGCTTTCTTT.

The CDR3: CASSLDRHTPFF. CDR3 sequence (DNA): TGTGCCAGCAGCTTAGATCGACATACCCCCTTCTTT. The V and J genes are TRBV11-2 and TRBJ1-1; D is ambiguous. This CDR3 comprises 12 residues. Deletions cut 0 bases from V and 14 bases from J, with 13 bases between. Germline V gives CDR1 SGHAT, CDR2 FQNNGV.

The V and J genes are TRBV7-9 and TRBJ1-6, with D tentatively TRBD1 (6 bases). In germline, CDR1 is SEHNR, CDR2 FQNEAQ (reference sequence). Deletions cut 6 bases from V and 8 bases from J, with 14 bases between. This CDR3 has 14 residues. This CDR3 reads CASSSGANYSPLHF. CDR3 sequence (DNA): TGTGCCAGCAGTTCAGGGGCTAATTATTCACCCCTCCACTTT. The full variable domain, its missing parts supplied by reference TRBV7-9 and TRBJ1-6, is DTGVSQNPRHKITKRGQNVTFRCDPISEHNRLYWYRQTLGQGPEFLTYFQNEAQLEKSRLLSDRFSAERPKGSFSTLEIQRTEQGDSAMYLCASSSGANYSPLHFGNGTRLTVT.

The chain has TRBV10-1 and TRBJ2-7; 12 nucleotides line up with TRBD2. This CDR3 is 18 amino acids long. The germline CDR1 and CDR2 sequences are WNHNN and SYGVQD (reference sequence). V trimming: 6 bases; J trimming: 0 bases; junction bases outside the gene matches: 12. The CDR3 region has the DNA TGCGCCAGCAGGAGACCGGGACTAGCGGGCGCCCGCTCCTACGAGCAGTACTTC. This sequence encodes CASRRPGLAGARSYEQYF.